This TCR beta chain was captured by sequencing in a study of long-term antiretroviral therapy in people with HIV. For the study at large: The 2015 immediate-ART recommendation was preceded by the earliest samples by about a decade. Findings and caveats of the study: Diversity went up after ART and still fell short of transplant donor controls. Versus controls, repertoires in people with HIV had narrower CDR3 length ranges.

Germline V gene sequence: CDR1 MNHEY, CDR2 SVGAGI. The junction had 10 bases not matched to a gene; V was cut back by 6 bases and J by 8 bases. This CDR3 is built from 14 residues. Researchers ran immunoSEQ v3.0 at survey level. The repertoire was sequenced with immunoSEQ multiplex PCR; TCRdb's copy has only in-frame clones and lacks some. The sample records 21,000 or so clones, more than 65% being singletons. In the case of this clone: What it binds is not known.

The sequence was collected from a man aged 45-65 years with HIV. The gene calls are TRBV6-5 and TRBJ2-3; 8 nucleotides match TRBD2. Material: unsorted PBMCs, obtained at the start of antiretroviral therapy. In nucleotides, the CDR3 is TGTGCCAGCAGGCAGACTAGCGAATGGGGTACGCAGTATTTT. Amino acid sequence: CASRQTSEWGTQYF.